This passage covers 3 T cell receptor beta chains from one sample sequenced in a study of blood T cell repertoires in COVID-19. Sequencing was performed with immunoSEQ multiplex PCR; in TCRdb, only in-frame clones are kept and a portion is missing. The sample contains over 250,000 clones, about 90% of which appear only once. Material: peripheral blood. Receptor source: a woman between 50 and 59 years old with COVID-19, enrolled during active disease.

This sequence joins TRBV7-9 and TRBJ2-7; D is unclear. Trimming stripped 1 base from V and 1 base from J, with 8 bases between. Germline V gene lookup returns CDR1 SEHNR and CDR2 FQNEAQ (reference sequence). This CDR3 region has 14 residues. The CDR3 loop is CASSLGGNSYEQYF. DNA for the CDR3: TGTGCCAGCAGCTTAGGAGGAAATTCCTACGAGCAGTACTTC.

The rearrangement uses TRBV4-2 and TRBJ1-2; 10 bases match TRBD1. This CDR3 region has 16 residues. J gave up 8 bases and V 0 bases, and 9 bases lay outside the gene matches. Germline CDR1 reads LGHNA; CDR2 reads YNFKEQ. The CDR3 coding sequence is TGTGCCAGCAGCCAAGATCCCGGGACAGGGGCAGGCGGCTACACCTTC. This codes for CASSQDPGTGAGGYTF.

The J gene is TRBJ2-7, the V gene TRBV9; TRBD2 matches at 10 bases. The CDR3 extends over 14 amino acids. The V gene's germline CDR1 is SGDLS and CDR2 YYNGEE. The V segment lost 4 bases and the J segment 3 bases; nucleotides outside the gene matches: 4. The CDR3 protein is CASSLGTSVYEQYF. The CDR3 coding sequence is TGTGCCAGCAGCTTAGGGACTAGCGTCTACGAGCAGTACTTC.